This note documents a single T cell receptor (beta chain) sequence. As processed by the authors: Reference gene primer amplification yielded estimated nucleated cell counts. Sequenced by immunoSEQ multiplex PCR; TCRdb stores in-frame clones only, minus some. V, J and clone size are taken as reported in that table, and D and trimming were inferred from the DNA itself. Of about 130,000 clones listed, around 89% are singletons. The sample is drawn from a study of blood T cell repertoires in COVID-19. In the study overall: Researchers got acute and convalescent COVID-19 samples from the United States, Italy and Spain.

In germline, CDR1 is SGHDT, CDR2 YYEEEE. J lost 2 bases, V lost 2 bases, and 7 bases had no gene match. CDR3 length: 16 amino acids. The specimen was peripheral blood. The receptor's source is a man aged 50 to 60 with acute or convalescent COVID-19. This chain links TRBV5-6 with TRBJ2-3, with TRBD1 matching over 8 bases. In nucleotides, the CDR3 is TGTGCCAGCAGCTTAATAGGGGACAGGCACACAGATACGCAGTATTTT. Its translation: CASSLIGDRHTDTQYF.